These 3 T cell receptor beta chains originate from one sample sequenced in a study of identical twins. In TCRdb, the 5' RACE reads were re-called with MiXCR into one record per CDR3 protein. In the table there are approximately 620,000 distinct CDR3 sequences, 8.5% to 9.5% of which are singletons. A further study also used this sample, focusing on yellow fever vaccine responses in identical twins.

What was sequenced was PBMCs. These receptors were obtained from a woman aged 18-29 years in good health.

In its sample, this clonotype was seen a few times. V usage is TRBV20-1 and J usage is TRBJ2-7; no clear D. The CDR3 contains 11 residues. The V gene's germline CDR1 is DFQATT and CDR2 SNEGSKA (reference sequence). Trimming cost V 1 base and J 4 bases, with 5 bases left between them. In DNA, the CDR3 is TGCAGTGCTAGAGGGCCGTACGAGCAGTACTTC. It is translated as CSARGPYEQYF.

This clonotype has only a few counts. Written as DNA, the CDR3 is TGTGCCAGCAGCTTAGAGGCCAGGGCTGTAGATACGCAGTATTTT. It translates to CASSLEARAVDTQYF. The rearrangement uses TRBV7-2 and TRBJ2-3, with a weak D call TRBD1 (5 bases). The germline CDR1 and CDR2 sequences are SGHTA and FQGNSA. The V end was cut by 1 base, the J end by 5 bases, with 13 bases between. The CDR3 loop spans 15 amino acids.

This clonotype has a count of ten or more. The chain employs TRBV4-2 and TRBJ1-4, with a weak D call TRBD1 (6 bases). The germline V and J ends were trimmed by 4 bases and 0 bases, with 12 bases remaining between them. CDR1 is LGHNA, CDR2 YNFKEQ, per germline. This CDR3 is 16 amino acids long. The CDR3 DNA is TGTGCCAGCAGCCCGTTGGGGACACCAACTAATGAAAAACTGTTTTTT. Translation: CASSPLGTPTNEKLFF.